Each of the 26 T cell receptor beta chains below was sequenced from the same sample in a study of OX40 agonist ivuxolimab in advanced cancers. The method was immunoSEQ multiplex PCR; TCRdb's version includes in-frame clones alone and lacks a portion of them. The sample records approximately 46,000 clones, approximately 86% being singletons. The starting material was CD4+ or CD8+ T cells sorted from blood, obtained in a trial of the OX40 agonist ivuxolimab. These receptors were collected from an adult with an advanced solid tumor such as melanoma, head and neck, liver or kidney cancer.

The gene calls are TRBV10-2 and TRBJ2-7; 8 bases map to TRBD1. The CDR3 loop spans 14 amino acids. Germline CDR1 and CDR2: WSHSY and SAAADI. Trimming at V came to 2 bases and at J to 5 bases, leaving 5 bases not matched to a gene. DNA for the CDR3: TGCGCCAGCAGTGAGAGGACAGGGATAAACGAGCAGTACTTC. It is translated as CASSERTGINEQYF.

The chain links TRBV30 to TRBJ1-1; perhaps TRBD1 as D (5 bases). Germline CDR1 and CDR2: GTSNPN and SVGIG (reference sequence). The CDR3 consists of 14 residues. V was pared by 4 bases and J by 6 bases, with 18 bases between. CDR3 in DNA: TGTGCCTGGACCTACCTGGGGGGAAGCGCTGAAGCTTTCTTT. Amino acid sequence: CAWTYLGGSAEAFF.

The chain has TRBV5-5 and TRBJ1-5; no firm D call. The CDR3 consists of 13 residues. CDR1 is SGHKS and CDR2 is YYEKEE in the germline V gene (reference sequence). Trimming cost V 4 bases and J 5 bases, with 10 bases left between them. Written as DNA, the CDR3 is TGTGCCAGCAGCCCCCGGGAGGATCAGCCCCAGCATTTT. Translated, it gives CASSPREDQPQHF.

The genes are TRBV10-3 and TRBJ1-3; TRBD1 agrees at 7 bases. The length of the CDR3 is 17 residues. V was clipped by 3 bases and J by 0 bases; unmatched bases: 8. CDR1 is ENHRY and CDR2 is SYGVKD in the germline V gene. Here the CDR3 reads CAISDGTAVLSGNTIYF. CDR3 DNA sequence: TGTGCCATCAGTGATGGGACAGCTGTACTCTCTGGAAACACCATATATTTT.

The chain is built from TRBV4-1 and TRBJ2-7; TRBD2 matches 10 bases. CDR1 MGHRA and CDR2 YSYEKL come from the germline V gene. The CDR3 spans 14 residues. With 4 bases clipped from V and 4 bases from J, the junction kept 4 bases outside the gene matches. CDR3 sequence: CASSPSGGLYEQYF. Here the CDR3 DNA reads TGCGCCAGCAGCCCTAGCGGGGGCCTATACGAGCAGTACTTC.

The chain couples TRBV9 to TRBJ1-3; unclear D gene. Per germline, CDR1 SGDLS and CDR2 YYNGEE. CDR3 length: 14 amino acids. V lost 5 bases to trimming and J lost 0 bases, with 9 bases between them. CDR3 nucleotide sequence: TGTGCCAGCAGTCGGACGAGCTCTGGAAACACCATATATTTT. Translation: CASSRTSSGNTIYF.

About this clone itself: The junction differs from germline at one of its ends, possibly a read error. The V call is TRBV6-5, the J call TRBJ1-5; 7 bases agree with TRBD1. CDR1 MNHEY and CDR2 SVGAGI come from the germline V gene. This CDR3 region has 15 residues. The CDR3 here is CASRYSQGSNQPQHF. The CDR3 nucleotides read TGTGCCAGCAGGTACTCACAGGGGAGCAATCAGCCCCAGCATTTT.

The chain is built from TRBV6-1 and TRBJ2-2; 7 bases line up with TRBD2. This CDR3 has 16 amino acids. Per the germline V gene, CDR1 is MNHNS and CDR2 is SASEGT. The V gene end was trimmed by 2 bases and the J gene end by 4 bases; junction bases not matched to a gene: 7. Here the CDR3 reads CASSERGGGVTGELFF. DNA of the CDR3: TGTGCCAGCAGTGAAAGAGGCGGGGGAGTCACCGGGGAGCTGTTTTTT.

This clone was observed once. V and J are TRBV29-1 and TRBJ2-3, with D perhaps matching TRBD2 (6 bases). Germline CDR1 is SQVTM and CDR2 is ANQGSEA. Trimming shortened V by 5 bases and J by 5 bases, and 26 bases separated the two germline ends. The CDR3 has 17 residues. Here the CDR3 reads CSVSPGRRDRGRDTQYF. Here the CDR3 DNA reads TGCAGCGTTTCCCCCGGGAGAAGGGACCGGGGGAGAGATACGCAGTATTTT.

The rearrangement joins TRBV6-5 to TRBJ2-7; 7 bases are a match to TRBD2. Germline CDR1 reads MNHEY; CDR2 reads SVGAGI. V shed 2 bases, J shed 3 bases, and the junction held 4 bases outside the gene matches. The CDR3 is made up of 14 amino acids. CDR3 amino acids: CASSYSGTDYEQYF. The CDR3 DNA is TGTGCCAGCAGTTACAGCGGGACCGACTACGAGCAGTACTTC.

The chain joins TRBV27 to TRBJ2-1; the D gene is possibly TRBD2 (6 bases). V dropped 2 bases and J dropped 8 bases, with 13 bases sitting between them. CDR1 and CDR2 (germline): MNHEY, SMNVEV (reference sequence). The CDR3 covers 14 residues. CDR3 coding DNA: TGTGCCAGCAGTTTAGCACTAGCCACCGATGAGCAGTTCTTC. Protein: CASSLALATDEQFF.

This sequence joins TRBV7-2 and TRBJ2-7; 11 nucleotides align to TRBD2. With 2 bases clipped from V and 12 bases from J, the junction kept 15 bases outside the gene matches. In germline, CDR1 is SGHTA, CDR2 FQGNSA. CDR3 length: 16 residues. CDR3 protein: CASSLPTSGIDGGPYF. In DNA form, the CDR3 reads TGTGCCAGCAGCTTACCGACTAGCGGGATAGACGGGGGGCCGTACTTC.

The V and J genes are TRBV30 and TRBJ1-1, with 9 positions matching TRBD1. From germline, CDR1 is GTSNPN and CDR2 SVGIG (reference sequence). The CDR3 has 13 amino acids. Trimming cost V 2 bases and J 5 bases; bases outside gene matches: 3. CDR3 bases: TGTGCCTGGAGTCACGGACAGGGGACTGAAGCTTTCTTT. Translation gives CAWSHGQGTEAFF.

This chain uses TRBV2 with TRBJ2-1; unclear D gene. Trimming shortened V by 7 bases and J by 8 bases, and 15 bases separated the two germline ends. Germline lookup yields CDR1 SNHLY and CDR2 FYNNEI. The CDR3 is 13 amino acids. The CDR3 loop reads CASNGPPTDEQFF. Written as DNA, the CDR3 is TGTGCCAGCAACGGACCACCAACCGATGAGCAGTTCTTC.

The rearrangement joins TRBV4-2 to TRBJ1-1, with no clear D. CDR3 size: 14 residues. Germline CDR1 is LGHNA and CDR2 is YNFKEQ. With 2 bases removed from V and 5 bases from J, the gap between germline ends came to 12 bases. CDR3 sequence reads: CASSQKTAGTEAFF. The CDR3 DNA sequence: TGTGCCAGCAGCCAAAAGACGGCGGGGACTGAAGCTTTCTTT.

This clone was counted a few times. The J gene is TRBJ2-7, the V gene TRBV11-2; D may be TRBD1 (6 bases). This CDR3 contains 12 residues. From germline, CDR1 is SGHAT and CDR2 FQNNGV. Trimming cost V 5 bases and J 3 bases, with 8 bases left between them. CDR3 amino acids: CASSPGDYEQYF. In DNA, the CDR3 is TGTGCCAGCAGCCCAGGGGACTACGAGCAGTACTTC.

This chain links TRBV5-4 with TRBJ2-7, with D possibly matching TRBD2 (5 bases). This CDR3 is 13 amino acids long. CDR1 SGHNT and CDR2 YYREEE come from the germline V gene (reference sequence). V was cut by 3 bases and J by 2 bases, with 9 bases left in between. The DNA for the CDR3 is TGTGCCAGCAGCTCGGACTGGACCTACGAGCAGTACTTC. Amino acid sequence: CASSSDWTYEQYF. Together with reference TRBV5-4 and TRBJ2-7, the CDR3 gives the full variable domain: ETGVTQSPTHLIKTRGQQVTLRCSSQSGHNTVSWYQQALGQGPQFIFQYYREEENGRGNFPPRFSGLQFPNYSSELNVNALELDDSALYLCASSSDWTYEQYFGPGTRLTVT.

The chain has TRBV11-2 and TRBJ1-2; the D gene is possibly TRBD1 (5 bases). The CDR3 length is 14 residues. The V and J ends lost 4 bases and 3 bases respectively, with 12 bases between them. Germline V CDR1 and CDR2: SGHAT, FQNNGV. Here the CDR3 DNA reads TGTGCCAGCAGCTCCATCCTGACAGACTATGGCTACACCTTC. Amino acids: CASSSILTDYGYTF.

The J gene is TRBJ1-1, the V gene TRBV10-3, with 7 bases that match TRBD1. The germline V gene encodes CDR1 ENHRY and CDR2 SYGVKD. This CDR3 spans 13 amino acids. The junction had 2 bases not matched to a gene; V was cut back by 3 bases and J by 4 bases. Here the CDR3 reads CAISDDRATEAFF. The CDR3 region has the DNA TGTGCCATCAGTGACGACAGGGCCACTGAAGCTTTCTTT.

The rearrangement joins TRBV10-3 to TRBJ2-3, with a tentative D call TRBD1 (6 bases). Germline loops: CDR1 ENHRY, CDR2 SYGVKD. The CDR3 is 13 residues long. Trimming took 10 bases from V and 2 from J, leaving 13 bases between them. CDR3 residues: CASSGAYTDTQYF. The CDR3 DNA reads TGTGCCAGCTCAGGGGCTTACACAGATACGCAGTATTTT.

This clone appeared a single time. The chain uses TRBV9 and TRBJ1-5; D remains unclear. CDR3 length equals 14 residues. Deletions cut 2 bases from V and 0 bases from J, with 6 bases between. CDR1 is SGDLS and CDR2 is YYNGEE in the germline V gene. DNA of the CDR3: TGTGCCAGCAGCGTGGGCAGTAGCAATCAGCCCCAGCATTTT. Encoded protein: CASSVGSSNQPQHF.

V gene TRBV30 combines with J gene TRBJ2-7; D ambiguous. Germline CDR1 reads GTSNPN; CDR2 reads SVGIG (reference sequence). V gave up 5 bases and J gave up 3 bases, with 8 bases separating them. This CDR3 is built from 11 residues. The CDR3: CAWGRGYEQYF. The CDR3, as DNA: TGTGCCTGGGGGCGAGGCTACGAGCAGTACTTC. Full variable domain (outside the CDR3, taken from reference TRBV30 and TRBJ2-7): SQTIHQWPATLVQPVGSPLSLECTVEGTSNPNLYWYRQAAGRGLQLLFYSVGIGQISSEVPQNLSASRPQDRQFILSSKKLLLSDSGFYLCAWGRGYEQYFGPGTRLTVT.

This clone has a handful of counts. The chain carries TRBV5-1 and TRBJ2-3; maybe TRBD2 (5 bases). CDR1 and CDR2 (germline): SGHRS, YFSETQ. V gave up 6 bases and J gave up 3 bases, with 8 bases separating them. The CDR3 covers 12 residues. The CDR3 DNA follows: TGCGCCAGCATCGGGGAGACAGATACGCAGTATTTT. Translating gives CASIGETDTQYF.

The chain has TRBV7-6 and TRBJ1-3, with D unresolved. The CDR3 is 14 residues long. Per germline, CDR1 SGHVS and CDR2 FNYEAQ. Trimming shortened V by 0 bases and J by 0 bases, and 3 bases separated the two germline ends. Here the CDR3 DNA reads TGTGCCAGCAGCTTAGCAGGCTCTGGAAACACCATATATTTT. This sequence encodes CASSLAGSGNTIYF.

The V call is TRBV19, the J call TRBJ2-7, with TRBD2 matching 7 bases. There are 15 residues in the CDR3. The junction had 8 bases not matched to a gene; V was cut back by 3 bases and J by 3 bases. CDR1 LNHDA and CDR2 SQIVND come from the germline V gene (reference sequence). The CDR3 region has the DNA TGTGCCAGTAGTATCATGCGGGAGCTGAGCTACGAGCAGTACTTC. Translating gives CASSIMRELSYEQYF. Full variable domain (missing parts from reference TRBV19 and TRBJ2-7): DGGITQSPKYLFRKEGQNVTLSCEQNLNHDAMYWYRQDPGQGLRLIYYSQIVNDFQKGDIAEGYSVSREKKESFPLTVTSAQKNPTAFYLCASSIMRELSYEQYFGPGTRLTVT.

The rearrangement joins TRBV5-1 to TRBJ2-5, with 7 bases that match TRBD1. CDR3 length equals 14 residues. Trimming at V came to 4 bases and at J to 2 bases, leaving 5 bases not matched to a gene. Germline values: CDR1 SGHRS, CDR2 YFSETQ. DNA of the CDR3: TGCGCCAGCAGCCAGGACAGGAGACAAGAGACCCAGTACTTC. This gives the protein CASSQDRRQETQYF.